The present T cell receptor (beta chain) was sequenced within a study of T cells in Graves' hyperthyroidism and ophthalmopathy. The source of the PBMCs was 10 ml of fresh peripheral blood. Study-wide results and caveats: Expanded thyroid clonotypes (above 0.001) were mostly also found in blood.

CDR3 length: 16 amino acids. The V end lost 7 bases, the J end lost 0 bases, and 15 bases lay between the germline ends. In this sample, this clonotype turned up many times. The antigen remains unidentified. TCR beta CDR3 regions were amplified from RNA. Initially, a first-round RT-PCR of the TCR CDR3 employed the HTBI primer set. TCRdb processed the multiplex PCR reads anew with MiXCR; each CDR3 protein has one entry. There are hundreds of thousands of distinct CDR3 sequences in the sample; under 30% occur only once, and around 28% lies in the top ten. The clonotype was recovered from a middle-aged man with Graves' hyperthyroidism that later progressed to Graves' ophthalmopathy. Sequencing was done on a sample of blood. The chain links TRBV12-3 or TRBV12-4 to TRBJ2-2; no clear D. The CDR3 here is CASTVQIVANTGELFF. For the CDR3, the DNA is TGTGCCAGCACCGTACAAATTGTGGCGAACACCGGGGAGCTGTTTTTT.